This TCR beta chain was documented in a study of post-analysis software for immune sequencing data. The library was made from cDNA and included unique molecular identifiers. Researchers reported 520,000 or so cDNA molecules coming from around 1 to 10 million T cells. MiXCR, run by TCRdb on the PCR reads, gives a single entry per CDR3 protein. The table lists roughly 180,000 distinct CDR3 sequences, around 30% of them singletons. Broader study findings: The authors found that F measure strongly co-clustered same-batch samples. Roughly 5 TRBV segments, including TRBV5-6, TRBV5-1 and TRBV20-1, were more frequent in patients than controls.

In germline, CDR1 is MNHNS, CDR2 SASEGT. Losses at the gene ends were 9 bases for V and 2 bases for J; bases not matched to a gene: 3. The CDR3 totals 13 residues. Concerning this clonotype itself: Antigen unknown.

This chain uses TRBV6-1 with TRBJ2-7, with 11 positions matching TRBD2. The clonotype comes from a girl aged 10-17 years with multiple sclerosis. Sample: blood. The CDR3 region is CASSTSGTYEQYF. The CDR3 nucleotides read TGTGCCAGTTCGACTAGCGGGACCTACGAGCAGTACTTC.